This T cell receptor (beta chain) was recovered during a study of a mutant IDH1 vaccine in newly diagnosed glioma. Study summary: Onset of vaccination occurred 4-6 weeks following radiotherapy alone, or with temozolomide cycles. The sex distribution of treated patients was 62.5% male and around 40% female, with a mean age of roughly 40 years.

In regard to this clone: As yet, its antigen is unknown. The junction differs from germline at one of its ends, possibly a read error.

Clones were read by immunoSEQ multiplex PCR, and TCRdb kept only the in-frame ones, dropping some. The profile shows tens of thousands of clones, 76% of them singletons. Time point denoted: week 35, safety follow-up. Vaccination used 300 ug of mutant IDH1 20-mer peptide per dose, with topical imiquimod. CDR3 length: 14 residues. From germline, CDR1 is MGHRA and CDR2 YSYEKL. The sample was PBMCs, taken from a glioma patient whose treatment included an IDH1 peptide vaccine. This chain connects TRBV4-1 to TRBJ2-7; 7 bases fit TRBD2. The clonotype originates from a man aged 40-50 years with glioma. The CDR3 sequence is CASRQGGSFGEQYF. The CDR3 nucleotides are TGCGCCAGCCGCCAAGGCGGGAGCTTTGGCGAGCAGTACTTC.